These T cell receptor beta chains were read from a single sample in a study of blood T cell repertoires in COVID-19. Produced via immunoSEQ multiplex PCR; TCRdb's table is partial and in-frame only. This sample has under 250,000 clones, with 85% to 90% found just once. Sequenced: peripheral blood. These receptors came from a man in his thirties or forties with COVID-19, enrolled during active disease. The CDR3 runs from the conserved cysteine through the conserved F or W. A D gene is named only where the DNA matches it firmly. The size of a clone is reported for some rows only, either as once, few or many, or as a class for expanded clones.

TRBV11-2	-	-	TRBJ1-5	TGTGCCAGCAGCTTGTCCGGGGGCAATCAGCCCCAGCATTTT	CASSLSGGNQPQHF
TRBV25-1	TRBD2	-	TRBJ2-1	TGTGCCAGCAGTGAATCGGGACTAGCGATCTACAATGAGCAGTTCTTC	CASSESGLAIYNEQFF
TRBV12-5	-	-	TRBJ2-2	TGTGCGCTAGTGAAAAGAACCGGGGAGCTGTTTTTT	CALVKRTGELFF
TRBV7-3	-	-	TRBJ1-6	TGTGCCAGCAGCTTAGGGGGCCGGAATTCACCCCTCCACTTT	CASSLGGRNSPLHF
TRBV9	TRBD2	-	TRBJ2-7	TGTGCCAGCAGCGTAGATCCTAGCGGGGTAAGGGAGCAGTACTTC	CASSVDPSGVREQYF
TRBV19	TRBD1	-	TRBJ1-2	TGTGCCAGTAGTGTATCGGGACAGGGAAAGGGCGACTATGGCTACACCTTC	CASSVSGQGKGDYGYTF
TRBV19	-	-	TRBJ2-7	TGTGCCAGTAGTATAGCCCCCAGTCCCAACTCCTACGAGCAGTACTTC	CASSIAPSPNSYEQYF
TRBV28	TRBD1	-	TRBJ1-2	TGTGCCAGCAGTTTTCGGACAGGGGGCTACTATGGCTACACCTTC	CASSFRTGGYYGYTF
TRBV4-3	-	once	TRBJ1-2	TGCGCCAGCAGCCGTTCACAGGGAGGGGCGACTCCCGGCCATGGCTACACCTTC	CASSRSQGGATPGHGYTF
TRBV6-5	-	-	TRBJ1-1	TGTGCCAGCAGAAAGGATAGGAGCACTGAAGCTTTCTTT	CASRKDRSTEAFF
TRBV4-3	TRBD2	-	TRBJ2-1	TGCGCCAGCAGCCAAGGGTCACCGGGACTAGCGGAATACAATGAGCAGTTCTTC	CASSQGSPGLAEYNEQFF
TRBV6-6	TRBD1	few	TRBJ1-2	TGTGCCAGCAGCCTCGACAGGGTAGTTGGCTACACCTTC	CASSLDRVVGYTF
TRBV19	TRBD1	-	TRBJ1-2	TGTGCCAGTAGTCCAAGACAGGGGGCTAACTATGGCTACACCTTC	CASSPRQGANYGYTF
TRBV3-1/TRBV3-2	-	-	TRBJ1-3	TGTGCCAGCAGCCGTGACAAACTGAACTCTGGAAACACCATATATTTT	CASSRDKLNSGNTIYF
TRBV5-1	-	-	TRBJ2-7	TGCGCCAGCAGCTTTGAGGCAGACTACGAGCAGTACTTC	CASSFEADYEQYF
TRBV5-4	-	-	TRBJ2-7	TGTGCCGGAGGTTGGGCTGGTACCTACGAGCAGTACTTC	CAGGWAGTYEQYF
TRBV7-2	-	few	TRBJ1-1	TGTGCCAGCAGCTCCGGGACAATCCGGACTGAAGCTTTCTTT	CASSSGTIRTEAFF
TRBV6-1	TRBD1	-	TRBJ2-7	TGTGCCAGCAGTGACGGACAGGGGGCATCCTACGAGCAGTACTTC	CASSDGQGASYEQYF
TRBV11-2	-	-	TRBJ2-1	TGTGCCAGCAGCTTACTCACCCGGGACAAAAAGTTCTTC	CASSLLTRDKKFF
TRBV6-2/TRBV6-3	-	-	TRBJ1-2	TGTGCCAGCAGCCTCAACTCCCCGGGAGTATATGGCTACACCTTC	CASSLNSPGVYGYTF